Shown below are 18 T cell receptor beta chains from a single sample sequenced in a study of blood T cell repertoires in COVID-19. The protocol was immunoSEQ multiplex PCR, while the TCRdb copy is restricted to in-frame clones and leaves out a portion. The sample has 150,000 to 200,000 clones, 90% seen once. The sample comprised peripheral blood. Every receptor here comes from a man aged 55 to 70 with active or convalescent COVID-19.

The chain combines TRBV12-5 with TRBJ2-7; TRBD2 matches 11 bases. The CDR3 loop spans 17 amino acids. Looked up from germline, CDR1 is LGHNT and CDR2 is FRNRAP. V shed 1 base, J shed 0 bases, and the junction held 5 bases outside the gene matches. The CDR3 loop reads CASGLATTSGSSYEQYF. The CDR3 DNA reads TGTGCTAGTGGTTTGGCCACTACTAGCGGGAGCTCCTACGAGCAGTACTTC.

V and J are TRBV6-5 and TRBJ2-2; D unresolved. Germline V lookup: CDR1 MNHEY, CDR2 SVGAGI. Trimming pared 6 bases from V and 4 bases from J, leaving 9 bases between. The CDR3 length is 13 residues. The CDR3 protein is CASRSRSTGELFF. The CDR3 nucleotides are TGTGCCAGCAGGAGCCGGAGCACCGGGGAGCTGTTTTTT.

V gene TRBV5-1 combines with J gene TRBJ2-1; D possibly corresponds to TRBD2 (6 bases). The CDR3 is made up of 13 amino acids. The ends were cut back, 3 bases at V and 9 bases at J, with 13 bases in the middle. Germline CDR1 reads SGHRS; CDR2 reads YFSETQ. The CDR3 region is CASSWTLEGEQFF. DNA for the CDR3: TGCGCCAGCAGCTGGACGTTGGAGGGTGAGCAGTTCTTC.

This clone was recorded a few times. The chain uses TRBV7-9 and TRBJ2-6; 7 bases line up with TRBD1. Germline loops: CDR1 SEHNR, CDR2 FQNEAQ (reference sequence). With V trimmed by 1 base and J by 4 bases, 7 bases remained unmatched. This CDR3 comprises 17 residues. CDR3 DNA: TGTGCCAGCAGCTTAGAAGGCAGGGGGTTGGGGGCCAACGTCCTGACTTTC. Translation: CASSLEGRGLGANVLTF.

This chain joins TRBV27 and TRBJ2-5; a weak D match, TRBD2 (6 bases). Germline V CDR1 and CDR2: MNHEY, SMNVEV (reference sequence). The CDR3 is 14 amino acids. The V and J ends lost 5 bases and 4 bases respectively, with 14 bases between them. In nucleotides, the CDR3 is TGTGCCAGCAGTCCCTGGGGGGTAGGAGAGACCCAGTACTTC. This gives the protein CASSPWGVGETQYF.

The rearrangement links TRBV28 to TRBJ1-3; possible D gene TRBD1, 6 bases. CDR1 is MDHEN and CDR2 is SYDVKM in the germline V gene. There are 17 residues in the CDR3. The V end was cut by 3 bases, the J end by 0 bases, with 15 bases between. CDR3 loop: CASSFAYTGYSGNTIYF. In DNA, the CDR3 is TGTGCCAGCAGTTTCGCTTACACAGGGTACTCTGGAAACACCATATATTTT.

The CDR3 reads CATKQGPYLDEQFF. The DNA of the CDR3 is TGTGCCACAAAACAGGGGCCGTACCTCGATGAGCAGTTCTTC. The V and J genes are TRBV15 and TRBJ2-1, with 7 bases identical to TRBD1. V lost 9 bases and J lost 8; bases outside the gene matches: 13. The V gene's germline CDR1 is LNHNV and CDR2 YYDKDF (reference sequence). The CDR3 length is 14 residues.

This clone was detected once. The chain employs TRBV5-1 and TRBJ2-1; 14 bases map to TRBD2. This CDR3 is built from 17 residues. The V gene's germline CDR1 is SGHRS and CDR2 YFSETQ. Unmatched junction bases numbered 2, after V lost 3 bases and J lost 0 bases. The CDR3 bases are TGCGCCAGCAGCTCGGGACTAGCGGGGGTCTCCTACAATGAGCAGTTCTTC. Protein product: CASSSGLAGVSYNEQFF.

The rearrangement links TRBV28 to TRBJ1-2; tentatively, D is TRBD1 (6 bases). The CDR3 contains 13 residues. Trimming removed 5 bases from V and 7 bases from J, with 14 bases in between. Per germline, CDR1 MDHEN and CDR2 SYDVKM. CDR3 sequence reads: CASSRTVSGGYTF. CDR3 DNA sequence: TGTGCCAGCAGTAGGACAGTTTCGGGTGGCTACACCTTC.

V gene TRBV5-1 combines with J gene TRBJ2-3, with TRBD2 identical over 10 bases. Germline V gene data show CDR1 as SGHRS and CDR2 as YFSETQ. The CDR3 spans 17 residues. With V trimmed by 0 bases and J by 4 bases, 8 bases remained unmatched. The CDR3 loop reads CASSLGVPSGSADTQYF. CDR3 bases: TGCGCCAGCAGCTTGGGAGTCCCTAGCGGGAGTGCAGATACGCAGTATTTT.

The genes are TRBV7-2 and TRBJ2-2; 7 bases line up with TRBD2. CDR3 length: 15 residues. Trimming cost V 3 bases and J 4 bases; bases outside gene matches: 5. Germline V gives CDR1 SGHTA, CDR2 FQGNSA. The chain's CDR3 is CASSLNGGSTGELFF. CDR3 nucleotide sequence: TGTGCCAGCAGCTTGAACGGGGGGTCCACCGGGGAGCTGTTTTTT.

The gene calls are TRBV6-2 or TRBV6-3 and TRBJ2-3; D not resolved. The germline V and J ends were trimmed by 4 bases and 0 bases, with 11 bases remaining between them. Per germline, CDR1 MNHEY and CDR2 SVGEGT. This CDR3 spans 15 amino acids. The CDR3 reads CASSFAGTSTDTQYF. In DNA form, the CDR3 reads TGTGCCAGCAGTTTCGCTGGTACTAGCACAGATACGCAGTATTTT.

This chain connects TRBV6-5 to TRBJ2-1; TRBD2 matches at 11 bases. Trimming took 6 bases from V and 7 from J; bases not matched to a gene: 8. The CDR3 runs 15 residues. CDR1 is MNHEY, CDR2 SVGAGI, per germline. CDR3 bases: TGTGCCAGCAGACACGGACTAGCGGGTAGGAATGAGCAGTTCTTC. This encodes CASRHGLAGRNEQFF.

The chain employs TRBV3-1 (or the pseudogene TRBV3-2) and TRBJ2-3; D is possibly TRBD2 (7 bases). Germline loops: CDR1 LGHDT, CDR2 YNNKEL (reference sequence). The CDR3 length is 17 residues. The V end was cut by 4 bases, the J end by 0 bases, with 17 bases between. The CDR3 reads CASSPRAGALSTDTQYF. The CDR3 nucleotides are TGTGCCAGCAGCCCCCGTGCGGGGGCCCTTAGCACAGATACGCAGTATTTT.

The V gene is TRBV19, the J gene TRBJ2-7, with D uncertain. V lost 5 bases, J lost 4 bases, and 15 bases lay in between. The CDR3 has 14 residues. Germline CDR1 reads LNHDA; CDR2 reads SQIVND (reference sequence). CDR3 region: CASSDSYSFYEQYF. DNA for the CDR3: TGTGCCAGTAGTGATAGTTACTCCTTTTACGAGCAGTACTTC.

The chain carries TRBV12-3 or TRBV12-4 and TRBJ1-6; TRBD1 matches 9 bases. The V segment lost 5 bases and the J segment 11 bases; nucleotides outside the gene matches: 4. The CDR3 runs 13 residues. DNA for the CDR3: TGTGCCAGCAGTAGGGACAGGGCGGCACCCCTCCACTTT. This encodes CASSRDRAAPLHF.

The rearrangement links TRBV9 to TRBJ1-2; 10 positions agree with TRBD1. Trimming took 4 bases from V and 7 from J; bases not matched to a gene: 10. Germline CDR1 reads SGDLS; CDR2 reads YYNGEE. This CDR3 region has 15 residues. CDR3 loop: CASSTHWDRGGGYTF. The CDR3 region has the DNA TGTGCCAGCAGCACCCATTGGGACAGGGGAGGTGGCTACACCTTC.

This chain connects TRBV5-1 to TRBJ2-7, with a weak D call TRBD1 (6 bases). Per germline, CDR1 SGHRS and CDR2 YFSETQ. The CDR3 covers 15 residues. With 4 bases removed from V and 2 bases from J, the gap between germline ends came to 16 bases. CDR3: CASSNRRDITYEQYF. The CDR3, as DNA: TGCGCCAGCAGCAATAGACGGGACATTACCTACGAGCAGTACTTC. Full variable domain (missing parts from reference TRBV5-1 and TRBJ2-7): KAGVTQTPRYLIKTRGQQVTLSCSPISGHRSVSWYQQTPGQGLQFLFEYFSETQRNKGNFPGRFSGRQFSNSRSEMNVSTLELGDSALYLCASSNRRDITYEQYFGPGTRLTVT.